What follows is one T cell receptor (beta chain) and its context. The antigen it recognizes is unknown. Base-call qualities are not available, and no considerably larger clone is one nucleotide away. This specimen comes from a study of cytomegalovirus exposure and HLA in healthy donors (dated by TCRdb to about 2017). Concerning the study at large: According to a later analysis, one platform produced both the 120 validation repertoires and the 700 or so repertoires of the first cohort. The study aimed to test whether cataloging public T cell receptors could reveal signatures of past pathogen exposure. In addition to the first cohort of approximately 670 subjects, a separate validation cohort of under 150 different subjects was used. To predict cytomegalovirus infection status, the study combined high-throughput TCR immunosequencing, statistical association of individual TCRs with disease status, and machine learning. General findings and caveats noted by the study authors: In the study, roughly 160 TCR beta chains were listed as associated with cytomegalovirus. According to the authors, the approach could potentially be generalized to other disease states and immunological phenotypes. Of the cluster scores, around 95% were above 0 in a later analysis, which found that TCRs clustered in the first cohort also tended to co-occur in the approximately 110 validation repertoires. The classifier was reported to diagnose cytomegalovirus status with high specificity and sensitivity in both the original cohort and the validation cohort. A later analysis had no HLA typing for the validation cohort, so co-occurrence there was scored across all 110 or so repertoires. A few of the identified cytomegalovirus-associated TCR beta chains were confirmed in vitro to be specific for cytomegalovirus antigens. Most TCR sequences were seen in very few donors, while some public TCRs were found in many individuals.

The germline V gene yields SGHAT for CDR1 and FQNNGV for CDR2. V loses 3 bases, J loses 4 bases, and the germline ends lie 13 bases apart. From the cysteine through the phenylalanine, the CDR3 covers 15 amino acids. Of the read, only the CDR3 DNA is kept; its 45 bases are in frame from base 1. Libraries came from the immunoSEQ multiplex PCR assay. As for the authors' bioinformatics: A statistical classification framework was developed to diagnose cytomegalovirus status using the catalog of TCR beta chain sequences. Imported from immuneACCESS, the table was reduced by TCRdb to in-frame sequences with V and J called. These copies leave out some clones; in studies compared against another copy, an unresolved V gene accounts for under half, and the cause of the remainder is not known. That table supplies the V and J calls and clone size; D and trimming were determined from the DNA. Counted in this sample were over 150,000 clones; 80% to 90% of them appeared once. The ten largest clones capture 5.7% of the sample.

Donors formed part of the validation cohort, which comprised over a hundred subjects and was distinct from the first cohort of 666 subjects. This chain joins TRBV11-2 to TRBJ2-1; the D segment could be TRBD2, given 5 matching bases. This clonotype was obtained from a woman younger than 45 in good health and CMV-seronegative. The sample was PBMCs. The encoded CDR3 is CASSFDRSVYNEQFF. Here is the DNA: TGTGCCAGCAGCTTCGACCGTAGCGTGTACAATGAGCAGTTCTTC.